This T cell receptor beta chain originates from a study of cytotoxic CD8 clonotypes in ibrutinib-treated CLL. Study details: The patient breakdown showed about ten relapsed/refractory and about 16 treatment-naive cases, with fewer than 18 IGHV unmutated. Once patients had received a median around 12 months of treatment, range 6 to 36, response samples were obtained.

Profiled with immunoSEQ multiplex PCR; TCRdb holds only in-frame clones, not every one. The repertoire holds about 160,000 clones, with 84% as singletons. Germline CDR1 and CDR2: DFQATT and SNEGSKA (reference sequence). The V end was cut by 0 bases, the J end by 6 bases, with 6 bases between. The CDR3 spans 11 residues. This clone was recorded only once. This sequence joins TRBV20-1 and TRBJ2-7; D not resolved. The clonotype originates from a human donor with chronic lymphocytic leukemia. This material consisted of PBMCs, taken after 24 months of ibrutinib treatment. The CDR3 spells CSARDLPEQYF. The CDR3 coding sequence is TGCAGTGCTAGAGATCTCCCCGAGCAGTACTTC.